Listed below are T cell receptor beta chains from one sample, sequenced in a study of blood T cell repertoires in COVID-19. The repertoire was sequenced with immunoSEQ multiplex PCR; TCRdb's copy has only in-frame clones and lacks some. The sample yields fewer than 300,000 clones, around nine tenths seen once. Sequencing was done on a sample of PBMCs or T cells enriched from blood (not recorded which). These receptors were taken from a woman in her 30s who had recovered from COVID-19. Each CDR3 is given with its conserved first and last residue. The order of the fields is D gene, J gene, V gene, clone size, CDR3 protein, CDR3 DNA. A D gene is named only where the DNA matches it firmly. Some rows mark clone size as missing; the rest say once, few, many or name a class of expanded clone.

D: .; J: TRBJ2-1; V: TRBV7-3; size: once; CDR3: CASSLGGIAEGNEQFF; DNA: TGTGCCAGCAGCTTAGGTGGAATAGCGGAGGGCAATGAGCAGTTCTTC
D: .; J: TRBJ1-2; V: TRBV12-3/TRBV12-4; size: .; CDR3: CASSASNYGYTF; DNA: TGTGCCAGCAGTGCGAGTAATTATGGCTACACCTTC
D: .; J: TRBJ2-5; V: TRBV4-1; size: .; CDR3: CASSQGVTRDQETQYF; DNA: TGCGCCAGCAGCCAAGGCGTCACCAGGGACCAAGAGACCCAGTACTTC
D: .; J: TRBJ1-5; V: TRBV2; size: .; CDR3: CASRTVYSNQPQHF; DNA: TGTGCCAGCAGGACAGTTTATAGCAATCAGCCCCAGCATTTT
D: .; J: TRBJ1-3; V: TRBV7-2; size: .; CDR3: CASSLDLRRGNTIYF; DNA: TGTGCCAGCAGCCTCGACTTAAGGAGGGGAAACACCATATATTTT
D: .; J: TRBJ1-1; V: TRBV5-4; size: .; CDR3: CASSLVAARRAEAFF; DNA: TGTGCCAGCAGCTTGGTAGCAGCTCGGCGGGCTGAAGCTTTCTTT
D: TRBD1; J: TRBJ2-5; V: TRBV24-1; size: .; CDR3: CATRGQQETQYF; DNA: TGTGCCACCAGGGGACAGCAAGAGACCCAGTACTTC
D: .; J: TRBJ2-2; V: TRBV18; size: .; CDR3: CASSPKPGAITGELFF; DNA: TGTGCCAGCTCACCAAAGCCAGGGGCGATCACCGGGGAGCTGTTTTTT
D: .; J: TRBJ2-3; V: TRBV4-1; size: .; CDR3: CASSQGAGGTDTQYF; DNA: TGCGCCAGCAGCCAGGGGGCTGGGGGCACAGATACGCAGTATTTT
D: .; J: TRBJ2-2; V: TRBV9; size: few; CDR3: CASSVQGGTGELFF; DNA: TGTGCCAGCAGCGTACAGGGTGGCACCGGGGAGCTGTTTTTT
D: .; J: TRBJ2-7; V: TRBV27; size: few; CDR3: CASSPQSFRGHEQYF; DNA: TGTGCCAGCAGTCCTCAGTCCTTCCGCGGGCACGAGCAGTACTTC
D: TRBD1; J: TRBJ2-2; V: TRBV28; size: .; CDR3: CASSIRGLNTGELFF; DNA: TGTGCCAGCAGTATCAGGGGGCTAAACACCGGGGAGCTGTTTTTT
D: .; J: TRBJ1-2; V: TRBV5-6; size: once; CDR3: CASSLGGVYGYTF; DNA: TGTGCCAGCAGCTTGGGAGGAGTCTATGGCTACACCTTC
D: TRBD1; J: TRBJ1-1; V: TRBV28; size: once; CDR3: CASSPGGGMNTEAFF; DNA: TGTGCCAGCAGCCCAGGGGGAGGAATGAACACTGAAGCTTTCTTT
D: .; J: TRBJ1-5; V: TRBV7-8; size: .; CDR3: CASSFRDGYQPQHF; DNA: TGTGCCAGCAGCTTCCGTGACGGGTATCAGCCCCAGCATTTT
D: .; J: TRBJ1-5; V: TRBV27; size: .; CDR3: CASSFWGDQPQHF; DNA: TGTGCCAGCAGTTTCTGGGGAGATCAGCCCCAGCATTTT
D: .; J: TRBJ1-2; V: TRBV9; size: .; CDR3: CASKSRAANYGYTF; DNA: TGTGCCAGCAAGTCGAGGGCGGCTAACTATGGCTACACCTTC
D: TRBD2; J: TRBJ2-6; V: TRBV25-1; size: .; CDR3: CASSELAAGLAGANVLTF; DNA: TGTGCCAGCAGTGAACTAGCGGCAGGGCTAGCTGGGGCCAACGTCCTGACTTTC
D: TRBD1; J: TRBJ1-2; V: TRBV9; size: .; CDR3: CASSAGQGANYGYTF; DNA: TGTGCCAGCAGCGCGGGACAGGGGGCGAACTATGGCTACACCTTC
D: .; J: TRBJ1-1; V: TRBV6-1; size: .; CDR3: CASSEQSLGAKTEAFF; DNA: TGTGCCAGCAGTGAGCAATCCTTGGGGGCGAAAACTGAAGCTTTCTTT
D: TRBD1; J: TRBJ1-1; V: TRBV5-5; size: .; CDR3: CASSSGTGGEEAFF; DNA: TGTGCCAGCAGTTCCGGGACAGGGGGCGAGGAAGCTTTCTTT
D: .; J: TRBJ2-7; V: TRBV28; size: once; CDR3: CASSLALAYEQYF; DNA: TGTGCCAGCAGTTTGGCCCTAGCCTACGAGCAGTACTTC
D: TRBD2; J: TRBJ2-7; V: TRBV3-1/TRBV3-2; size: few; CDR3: CASSPGLSPEQYF; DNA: TGTGCCAGCAGCCCGGGACTATCTCCCGAGCAGTACTTC
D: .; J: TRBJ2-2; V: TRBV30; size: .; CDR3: CAWWGRGQVTGELFF; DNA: TGTGCCTGGTGGGGCAGGGGCCAAGTAACCGGGGAGCTGTTTTTT
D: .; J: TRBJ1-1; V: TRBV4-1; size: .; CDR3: CASSQVPGALSTEAFF; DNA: TGCGCCAGCAGCCAAGTGCCAGGGGCGTTGAGCACTGAAGCTTTCTTT
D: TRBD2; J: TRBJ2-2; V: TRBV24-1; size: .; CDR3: CATCSGSGLYTGELFF; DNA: TGTGCCACTTGTAGCGGGAGCGGCCTTTACACCGGGGAGCTGTTTTTT
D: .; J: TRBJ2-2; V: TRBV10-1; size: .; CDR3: CASSKGVGTGELFF; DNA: TGCGCCAGCAGCAAGGGGGTCGGCACCGGGGAGCTGTTTTTT
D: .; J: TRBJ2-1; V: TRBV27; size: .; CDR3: CASSHENREHNEQFF; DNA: TGTGCCAGCAGTCATGAGAACAGGGAGCACAATGAGCAGTTCTTC
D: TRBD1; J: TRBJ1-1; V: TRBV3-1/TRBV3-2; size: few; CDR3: CASSNGQGDTEAFF; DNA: TGTGCCAGCAGCAACGGACAGGGTGACACTGAAGCTTTCTTT
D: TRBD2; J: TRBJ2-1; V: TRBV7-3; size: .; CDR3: CASSLSASGSYNEQFF; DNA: TGTGCCAGCAGCTTATCTGCTAGCGGGAGTTACAATGAGCAGTTCTTC
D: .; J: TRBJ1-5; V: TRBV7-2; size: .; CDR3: CASSPDRGDQPQHF; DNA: TGTGCCAGCAGCCCGGACAGAGGAGATCAGCCCCAGCATTTT
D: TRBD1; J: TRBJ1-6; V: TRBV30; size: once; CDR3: CAWRGGGGTYNSPLHF; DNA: TGTGCCTGGAGAGGAGGGGGCGGTACCTATAATTCACCCCTCCACTTT
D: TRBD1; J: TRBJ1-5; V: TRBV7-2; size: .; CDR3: CASSLRDRAANQPQHF; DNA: TGTGCCAGCAGCTTACGGGACAGGGCAGCGAATCAGCCCCAGCATTTT
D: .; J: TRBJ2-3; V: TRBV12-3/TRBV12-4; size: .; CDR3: CASSLRSTDTQYF; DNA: TGTGCCAGCAGTTTGAGGTCCACAGATACGCAGTATTTT
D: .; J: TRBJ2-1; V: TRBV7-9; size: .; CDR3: CASSLGSRGNEQFF; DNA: TGTGCCAGCAGCTTAGGAAGTCGCGGGAATGAGCAGTTCTTC
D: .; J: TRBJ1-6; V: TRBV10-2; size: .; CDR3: CASSDQGQILNSPLHF; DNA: TGCGCCAGCAGTGATCAGGGGCAGATTCTCAATTCACCCCTCCACTTT
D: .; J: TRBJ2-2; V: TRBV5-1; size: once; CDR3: CASSSQGTGELFF; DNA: TGCGCCAGCAGCTCGCAGGGGACCGGGGAGCTGTTTTTT